The next 5 T cell receptor beta chains were all read from a single sample in a study of siplizumab effects on memory and regulatory T cells. Assay: immunoSEQ multiplex PCR; the TCRdb copy retains only in-frame clones and omits some. The sample has about 110,000 clones; roughly nine tenths are singletons. The sequenced material came from Tregs sorted from blood. The receptor set was obtained from a human donor in good health.

The genes are TRBV5-5 and TRBJ2-7; perhaps TRBD1 as D (6 bases). V gave up 2 bases and J gave up 4 bases, with 13 bases separating them. In germline, CDR1 is SGHKS, CDR2 YYEKEE (reference sequence). CDR3 length: 14 residues. This chain's CDR3 is CASSLWDIVYEQYF. The CDR3, as DNA: TGTGCCAGCAGCTTATGGGACATTGTTTACGAGCAGTACTTC.

The chain joins TRBV30 to TRBJ2-1; perhaps TRBD2 as D (6 bases). CDR3 length equals 19 residues. V lost 0 bases and J 6 bases, leaving 27 bases between the germline ends. Germline CDR1 GTSNPN, CDR2 SVGIG (reference sequence). CDR3 DNA sequence: TGTGCCTGGAGTGTACGAGCGCGGGACTCCTTTGACCTCTCCAATGAGCAGTTCTTC. Translated, it gives CAWSVRARDSFDLSNEQFF.

This chain connects TRBV20-1 to TRBJ1-2, with D uncertain. The V and J ends lost 5 bases and 3 bases respectively, with 4 bases between them. This CDR3 comprises 10 residues. The V gene's germline CDR1 is DFQATT and CDR2 SNEGSKA (reference sequence). The CDR3 nucleotides are TGCAGTGCTCCATACTATGGCTACACCTTC. Protein sequence: CSAPYYGYTF.

The chain has TRBV7-9 and TRBJ2-1; D is possibly TRBD1 or TRBD2 (5 bases each). The CDR3 is made up of 17 amino acids. Germline CDR1 and CDR2: SEHNR and FQNEAQ (reference sequence). Trimming took off 6 bases at V and 7 bases at J, with 25 bases between the two ends. The CDR3 DNA follows: TGTGCCAGCAGGCCTCCAGTCGGGGACCCAGAGGGTAATGAGCAGTTCTTC. Residues: CASRPPVGDPEGNEQFF.

The chain recombines TRBV7-9 with TRBJ1-3, with no clear D. CDR1 and CDR2 (germline): SEHNR, FQNEAQ (reference sequence). The CDR3 covers 12 residues. V lost 4 bases, J lost 4 bases, and 5 bases lay in between. CDR3 sequence (DNA): TGTGCCAGCAGCTCGGAGGGAAACACCATATATTTT. Its protein is CASSSEGNTIYF.